The 4 T cell receptor beta chains below were found in one sample sequenced in a study of patients and donors after allogeneic stem cell transplantation. TCRdb used MiXCR to reprocess the RT-PCR reads, holding one entry per CDR3 protein. The sample yields about a million distinct CDR3 sequences, about a sixth seen once. Sequencing input: blood, either unsorted or a sorted T cell fraction (not recorded which). The source is a human donor who was either an allogeneic HSCT recipient or a stem cell or donor lymphocyte infusion donor (not recorded which). It is not recorded whose cells these are; they may come from a transplant donor.

This clonotype showed up just a few times. This chain uses TRBV5-6 with TRBJ2-6; D is undetermined. CDR3 length: 14 amino acids. CDR1 is SGHDT, CDR2 YYEEEE, per germline. V lost 2 bases and J 2 bases, leaving 5 bases between the germline ends. The CDR3 DNA is TGTGCCAGCAGCTTCATTACTGGGGCCAACGTCCTGACTTTC. This sequence encodes CASSFITGANVLTF. The whole variable domain, remainder taken from reference TRBV5-6 and TRBJ2-6, is DAGVTQSPTHLIKTRGQQVTLRCSPKSGHDTVSWYQQALGQGPQFIFQYYEEEERQRGNFPDRFSGHQFPNYSSELNVNALLLGDSALYLCASSFITGANVLTFGAGSRLTVL.

The rearrangement joins TRBV29-1 to TRBJ1-2; no clear D gene. This CDR3 has 13 amino acids. Per the germline V gene, CDR1 is SQVTM and CDR2 is ANQGSEA. The V gene lost 7 bases and the J gene lost 8 bases, with 20 bases spanning the gap. The CDR3 reads CSAGETSQRGYTF. The CDR3 DNA is TGCAGCGCTGGGGAAACCTCCCAAAGGGGCTACACCTTC.

This chain joins TRBV11-2 and TRBJ2-1, with a weak D call TRBD2 (6 bases). The CDR3 consists of 12 residues. V lost 5 bases and J 12 bases, leaving 14 bases between the germline ends. Germline V gene data show CDR1 as SGHAT and CDR2 as FQNNGV. The CDR3 loop is CASSGSGAGQFF. The CDR3 region has the DNA TGTGCCAGCAGCGGAAGTGGAGCGGGGCAGTTCTTC.

This clonotype was picked up a small number of times. The chain uses TRBV5-1 and TRBJ2-7; 9 bases map to TRBD1. J was trimmed by 0 bases and V by 5 bases; bases with no gene match: 15. The CDR3 covers 18 residues. Germline values: CDR1 SGHRS, CDR2 YFSETQ. The CDR3 sequence is CASSYWGSGTGFSYEQYF. The CDR3 nucleotides are TGCGCCAGCAGTTACTGGGGTTCCGGGACAGGGTTCTCCTACGAGCAGTACTTC.